This T cell receptor (beta chain) was observed in a study of blood T cell repertoires in COVID-19. The method was immunoSEQ multiplex PCR; TCRdb's version includes in-frame clones alone and lacks a portion of them. The table shows roughly 430,000 clones, with approximately 88% occurring only once. V was trimmed by 0 bases and J by 2 bases, leaving 16 bases between them. The CDR3 is 17 amino acids. The V gene's germline CDR1 is SGHNT and CDR2 YYREEE (reference sequence). Participants' reported clinical history set cohort assignment. The chain employs TRBV5-4 and TRBJ2-3; D may be TRBD2 (6 bases). Input material: PBMCs or T cells enriched from blood (not recorded which). This TCR derives from a woman aged 40 to 50 with acute COVID-19. The CDR3 DNA reads TGTGCCAGCAGCTTGGCAGTTTCTGCGGGGTACACAGATACGCAGTATTTT. Protein sequence: CASSLAVSAGYTDTQYF.